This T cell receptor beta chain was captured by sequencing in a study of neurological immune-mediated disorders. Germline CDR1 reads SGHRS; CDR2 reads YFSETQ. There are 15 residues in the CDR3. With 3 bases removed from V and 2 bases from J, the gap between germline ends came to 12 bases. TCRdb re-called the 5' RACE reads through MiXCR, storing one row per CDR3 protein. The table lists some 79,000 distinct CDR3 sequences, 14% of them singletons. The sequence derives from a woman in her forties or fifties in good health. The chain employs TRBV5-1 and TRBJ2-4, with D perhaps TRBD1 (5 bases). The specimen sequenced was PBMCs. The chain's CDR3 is CASSSWGASKNIQYF. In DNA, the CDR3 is TGCGCCAGCAGCTCCTGGGGCGCATCCAAAAACATTCAGTACTTC.